Listed here are 12 T cell receptor beta chains from one sample, sequenced in a study of radiation and T cells in renal cell carcinoma. The time point denotes: blood 2 weeks post-SBRT. As for treatment: 15 Gy SBRT to primary tumor, nephrectomy 4 weeks later. The protocol was immunoSEQ multiplex PCR, while the TCRdb copy is restricted to in-frame clones and leaves out a portion. The repertoire consists of tens of thousands of clones, with less than 85% occurring once and the leading ten covering about 30%. The specimen comprised blood, sampled from a patient whose treatment included radiotherapy and nephrectomy. The receptors shown here come from a woman aged 65 to 85 with renal cell carcinoma.

V usage is TRBV6-6 and J usage is TRBJ1-2; 9 bases line up with TRBD1. CDR3 length: 13 residues. Unmatched junction bases numbered 6, after V lost 6 bases and J lost 7 bases. Germline V gives CDR1 MNHNY, CDR2 SVGAGI (reference sequence). The CDR3 is CASSDRGEGGYTF. DNA of the CDR3: TGTGCCAGCAGCGACAGGGGGGAAGGTGGCTACACCTTC.

The chain carries TRBV2 and TRBJ1-3, with D hard to call. The CDR3 sequence is 12 residues long. Per the germline V gene, CDR1 is SNHLY and CDR2 is FYNNEI. Trimming took off 6 bases at V and 4 bases at J, with 7 bases between the two ends. Written as DNA, the CDR3 is TGTGCCAGCAGGGAACGAGGAAACACCATATATTTT. Translation gives CASRERGNTIYF.

This clone was counted a single time. The chain recombines TRBV5-1 with TRBJ2-3; the match to TRBD2 covers 8 bases. V gave up 3 bases and J gave up 1 base; unmatched junction bases: 4. The germline V gene has CDR1 SGHRS and CDR2 YFSETQ. The CDR3 runs 15 residues. This CDR3 reads CASSSTSGGTDTQYF. CDR3 bases: TGCGCCAGCAGCTCAACTAGCGGAGGCACAGATACGCAGTATTTT.

In its sample, this clone was seen a few times. The gene calls are TRBV11-2 and TRBJ2-2; D tentatively fits TRBD1 or TRBD2 (5 bases each). The CDR3 consists of 17 residues. CDR1 and CDR2 (germline): SGHAT, FQNNGV. With 1 base removed from V and 3 bases from J, the gap between germline ends came to 15 bases. The CDR3 nucleotides are TGTGCCAGCAGCTTAGGGAAGTCCCTGGGGGACACCGGGGAGCTGTTTTTT. Its translation is CASSLGKSLGDTGELFF. Full variable domain (rest looked up from reference TRBV11-2 and TRBJ2-2): EAGVAQSPRYKIIEKRQSVAFWCNPISGHATLYWYQQILGQGPKLLIQFQNNGVVDDSQLPKDRFSAERLKGVDSTLKIQPAKLEDSAVYLCASSLGKSLGDTGELFFGEGSRLTVL.

The chain recombines TRBV10-1 with TRBJ1-2; tentatively, D is TRBD1 (5 bases). The V gene's germline CDR1 is WNHNN and CDR2 SYGVQD (reference sequence). Trimming pared 3 bases from V and 7 bases from J, leaving 9 bases between. CDR3 length equals 12 residues. Here the CDR3 DNA reads TGCGCCAGCAGTGACGACGGGGGTGGCTACACCTTC. Its protein product is CASSDDGGGYTF.

This sequence joins TRBV11-3 and TRBJ2-2; 12 nucleotides agree with TRBD2. V lost 5 bases to trimming and J lost 5 bases; unmatched junction nucleotides: 6. Germline loops: CDR1 SGHNT, CDR2 YENEEA. The CDR3 loop spans 16 amino acids. The CDR3 is CASSHDGLAGTGELFF. The CDR3 region has the DNA TGTGCCAGCAGCCACGACGGACTAGCGGGAACCGGGGAGCTGTTTTTT.

This clone has a handful of counts. The V call is TRBV4-2, the J call TRBJ2-5; 13 bases line up with TRBD2. The V segment lost 4 bases and the J segment 1 base; nucleotides outside the gene matches: 3. Germline V gene lookup returns CDR1 LGHNA and CDR2 YNFKEQ. The CDR3 spans 16 residues. For the CDR3, the DNA is TGTGCCAGCAGCCTTCGGACTAGCGGGGGCCAAGAGACCCAGTACTTC. It codes for CASSLRTSGGQETQYF.

V is TRBV6-1 and J is TRBJ2-7, with D unresolved. Trimming removed 3 bases from V and 6 bases from J, with 12 bases in between. Germline values: CDR1 MNHNS, CDR2 SASEGT. The CDR3 runs 13 residues. The CDR3 DNA reads TGTGCCAGCAGTGACCTAGAATCGGGCGAGCAGTACTTC. As protein: CASSDLESGEQYF.

The chain links TRBV21-1 to TRBJ2-7; TRBD1 reflects the table's D call only, with no check against the DNA. TRBV21-1 is tagged as a pseudogene. There are 14 residues in the CDR3. In nucleotides, the CDR3 is TGTGCCAGCAGAGGGACAGGGAAGGGATACGAGCAGTACTTC. This sequence encodes CASRGTGKGYEQYF.

This chain connects TRBV7-6 to TRBJ2-2; either TRBD1 or TRBD2 may supply D (5 bases each). This CDR3 is built from 17 residues. V shed 5 bases and J shed 3 bases, with 19 bases lying between them. Germline V gene data show CDR1 as SGHVS and CDR2 as FNYEAQ. CDR3 in DNA: TGTGCCAGCAGCCCGATCGGGACCGCCGGATACACCGGGGAGCTGTTTTTT. Translating it yields CASSPIGTAGYTGELFF. The variable domain in full, completed from reference TRBV7-6 and TRBJ2-2, reads GAGVSQSPRYKVTKRGQDVALRCDPISGHVSLYWYRQALGQGPEFLTYFNYEAQQDKSGLPNDRFSAERPEGSISTLTIQRTEQRDSAMYRCASSPIGTAGYTGELFFGEGSRLTVL.

The J gene is TRBJ2-5, the V gene TRBV7-9, with D perhaps matching TRBD2 (7 bases). The CDR3 spans 14 residues. Looked up from germline, CDR1 is SEHNR and CDR2 is FQNEAQ (reference sequence). Trimming removed 4 bases at V and 2 bases at J, with 11 bases between. CDR3 bases: TGTGCCAGCAGCTGGGGGGGGCTTCAAGAGACCCAGTACTTC. Translation gives CASSWGGLQETQYF.

The chain uses TRBV28 and TRBJ1-2; D might be TRBD1 (5 bases). V was cut by 2 bases and J by 8 bases, with 21 bases left in between. The CDR3 covers 16 residues. Looked up from germline, CDR1 is MDHEN and CDR2 is SYDVKM. This CDR3 reads CASSLPLRPGSWGYTF. CDR3 sequence (DNA): TGTGCCAGCAGTTTACCCCTTCGGCCAGGGTCATGGGGCTACACCTTC.